This T cell receptor (beta chain) was identified during a study of cytomegalovirus exposure and HLA in healthy donors. Use of 60 Vbeta and 13 Jbeta primers characterized the PCR. Profiled with immunoSEQ multiplex PCR; TCRdb holds only in-frame clones, not every one. The sample shows around 140,000 clones, just over 65% of them seen only once. The trim removed 1 base at V and 2 bases at J, leaving 8 bases unmatched. Looked up from germline, CDR1 is SGHAT and CDR2 is FQNNGV. The CDR3 loop spans 17 amino acids. The V and J genes are TRBV11-2 and TRBJ2-7, with 10 bases that match TRBD1. The receptor comes from a woman in her sixties in good health and CMV-seronegative. The sequenced sample consisted of PBMCs. The CDR3 DNA sequence: TGTGCCAGCAGCTTAGGGTCTTCGGGACAGGGGACCTACGAGCAGTACTTC. Amino acids: CASSLGSSGQGTYEQYF.